The following is a T cell receptor (beta chain) sequence with its context. This clonotype was observed at least ten times. Which antigen it targets is not known. No much larger clone is present one base from it, and per-base qualities are unavailable. What this sample's treatment or condition label stands for: live attenuated yellow fever vaccine strain. A standard Ficoll-Paque protocol was used to isolate PBMCs from peripheral blood. Dynabeads CD4 and CD8 positive selection kits were used to isolate the CD4 and CD8 T-cell fractions. TriZol was used to extract RNA from bulk PBMCs, CD4 and CD8 fractions, and dextramer-positive and dextramer-negative fractions. These data are taken from a study of T cells after yellow fever vaccination (dated by TCRdb to between 2017 and 2020). Some background on the complete study: The SMART-Seq v4 Ultra Low Input RNA kit was used to prepare libraries from fractions with low cell numbers. To follow T-cell clones before and after both primary and booster YFV17D yellow fever vaccination, bulk TCR alpha and beta repertoires underwent longitudinal sequencing. Two healthy male donors, one aged 18 to 30 and one aged 30 to 39 years, were included in the cohort. Blood was drawn at multiple timepoints before and after primary and secondary immunization, with bulk PBMC replicates and cell subsets isolated.

TCR cDNA was synthesized by 5'RACE template switching, through which a universal primer site and unique molecular identifiers were introduced. cDNA synthesis was primed from both the TCR alpha and TCR beta constant segments. Two PCR steps were used to amplify libraries, with sample barcodes and sequencing adapters being added in the second step. Libraries were sequenced on Illumina HiSeq 2500 (2x100 bp) or NovaSeq (2x150 bp). On the authors' methods: Demultiplexing of reads and collapsing into UMI consensus sequences were performed with MIGEC, and V(D)J alignment was carried out with MiXCR. Vaccine-responding clonotypes were defined with edgeR using replicate PBMC samples, requiring FDR below 0.01 and a log2 fold change above 5 up to day 15. Each bulk clonotype received a CD4 or CD8 identity based on whether the sequenced CD4 or CD8 repertoire contained that clonotype at higher abundance. TCRdb reprocessed the public reads (quality trimming at Q25 with fastp, clone calling with MiXCR) and kept in-frame beta chains. Records with the same CDR3 protein are collapsed into one entry carrying the most frequent genes and DNA. These V and J calls originate from TCRdb's pipeline instead of the authors' own analysis. For this sample the table gives over 150,000 distinct CDR3 sequences, of which about 7% were detected only once. The ten largest clones add up to more than 2.5% of the sample.

What the work shows at the level of the full study, not this receptor alone: Most clones expanded after primary vaccination (about 95% of CD4 and approximately 90% of CD8) were re-detected after the booster, suggesting that broad memory maintenance occurred. Because the study included only a couple of donors, the extent to which the findings can be generalized is limited. The secondary T-cell response was found to be weaker but faster than the primary response, with a peak reached on day 5 rather than on day 15. Computational filtering was needed because FACS-sorted repertoires could contain abundant contaminating clonotypes from the bulk population. A small fraction of clonotypes showed up in both the CD4 and CD8 compartments, probably as a result of convergent recombination.

The sequences come from CD4+ T cells sorted from PBMCs, collected about 5 days after the first yellow fever vaccination. This TCR came from a man aged 18-30 years who received the YFV17D yellow fever vaccine.

The bases are TGCGCCAGCAACACAGGGACTAGCGGGATCGGGGAGCTGTTTTTT. Translated, it gives CASNTGTSGIGELFF. In this chain, TRBV5-1 is recombined with TRBJ2-2; 13 junctional bases match TRBD2. The germline V gene encodes CDR1 SGHRS and CDR2 YFSETQ. V is pruned by 6 bases and J by 7 bases, leaving 6 bases of the junction without a gene match. The CDR3 starts with the cysteine, ends with the phenylalanine, and has 15 residues. Here the CDR3 DNA is all that survives: 45 bases in frame from base 1.